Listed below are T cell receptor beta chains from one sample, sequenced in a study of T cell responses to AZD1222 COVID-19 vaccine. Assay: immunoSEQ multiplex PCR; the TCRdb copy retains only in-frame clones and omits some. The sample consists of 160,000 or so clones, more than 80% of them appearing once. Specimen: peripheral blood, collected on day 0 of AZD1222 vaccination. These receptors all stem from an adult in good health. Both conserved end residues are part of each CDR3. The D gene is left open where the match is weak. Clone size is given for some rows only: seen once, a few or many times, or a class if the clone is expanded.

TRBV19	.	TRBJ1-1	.	TGTGCCAGTATCCCCAAGGAGGTTCCTGAAGCTTTCTTT	CASIPKEVPEAFF
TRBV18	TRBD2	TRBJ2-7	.	TGTGCCCGCCCCCCCGGCGGGGGGGGGACTTTCTACGAGCAGTACTTC	CARPPGGGGTFYEQYF
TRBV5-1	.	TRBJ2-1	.	TGCGCCAGCAGCTTGGGTGGGGATACCTACAATGAGCAGTTCTTC	CASSLGGDTYNEQFF
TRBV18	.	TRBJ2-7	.	TGTGCCAGCTCCCCCGCGGACTACGAGCAGTACTTC	CASSPADYEQYF
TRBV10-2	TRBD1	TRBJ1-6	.	TGCGCCAGCAGCGAGACAGGGGTTCACTCACCCCTCCACTTT	CASSETGVHSPLHF
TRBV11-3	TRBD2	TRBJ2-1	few	TGTGCCAGCAGCTTAGTTGTTGCGGGAGGTGGGGACAATGAGCAGTTCTTC	CASSLVVAGGGDNEQFF
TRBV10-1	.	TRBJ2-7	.	TGCGCCAGCGCGGCCCCGTGGGCAGGCGAGCAGTACTTC	CASAAPWAGEQYF
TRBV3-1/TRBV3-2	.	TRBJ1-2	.	TGTGCCAGCAGCCAAGCGCAGAAGGCTGGCTACACCTTC	CASSQAQKAGYTF
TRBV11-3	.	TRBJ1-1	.	TGTGCCAGCAGCTTAGGAGGGCGGACGAACACTGAAGCTTTCTTT	CASSLGGRTNTEAFF
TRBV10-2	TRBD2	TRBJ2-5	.	TGCGCCAGCTCCGGACTAGAAGAGACCCAGTACTTC	CASSGLEETQYF
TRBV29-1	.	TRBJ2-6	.	TGCAGCGTTGGCCCAGGGGCCGGGGCCAACGTCCTGACTTTC	CSVGPGAGANVLTF
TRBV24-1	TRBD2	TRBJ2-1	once	TGTGCCACCAGTGATGCAAGCGGGAGGGGTTCCAATGAGCAGTTCTTC	CATSDASGRGSNEQFF
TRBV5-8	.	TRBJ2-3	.	TGTGCCAGCAGCGCACAACTCTTATATTTAGATACGCAGTATTTT	CASSAQLLYLDTQYF
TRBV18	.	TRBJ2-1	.	TGTGCCAGCTCACCACCATCTCAGAACAATGAGCAGTTCTTC	CASSPPSQNNEQFF
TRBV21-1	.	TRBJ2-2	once	TGTGCCAGCAGCAAAGCCTTGGGACAGCTTGAGAACACCGGGGAGCTGTTTTTT	CASSKALGQLENTGELFF
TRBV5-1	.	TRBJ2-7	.	TGCGCCAGCAGCAGGTCAGGGGGGTCCTACGAGCAGTACTTC	CASSRSGGSYEQYF
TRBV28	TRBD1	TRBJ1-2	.	TGTGCCAGCAGTCTCCCGGGACAGGGCTATGGCTACACCTTC	CASSLPGQGYGYTF
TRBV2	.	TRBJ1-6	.	TGTGCCAGCAGTCCCATTGAGAGGGATAATTCACCCCTCCACTTT	CASSPIERDNSPLHF
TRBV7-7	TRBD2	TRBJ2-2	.	TGTGCCAGCAGCACCCTAGCGGGAGGGAGTACCGGGGAGCTGTTTTTT	CASSTLAGGSTGELFF
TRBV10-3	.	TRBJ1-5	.	TGTGCCATCAGTCAAGACCGCGACGGCAATCAGCCCCAGCATTTT	CAISQDRDGNQPQHF
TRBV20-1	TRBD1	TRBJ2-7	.	TGCAGTGCTAGTACAGGGGGCTACGAGCAGTACTTC	CSASTGGYEQYF
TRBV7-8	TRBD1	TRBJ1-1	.	TGTGCCAGCAGCTTAGGCAGGGGGCACCCTAATACTAAACGAGCTTTCTTT	CASSLGRGHPNTKRAFF
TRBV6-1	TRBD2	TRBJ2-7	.	TGTGCCAGCGGTGACCCCCTGACTAGCGCCTACGAGCAGTACTTC	CASGDPLTSAYEQYF
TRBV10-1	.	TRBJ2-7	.	TGCGCCAGCAGTGAGTCGACCCAAAACGAGCAGTACTTC	CASSESTQNEQYF
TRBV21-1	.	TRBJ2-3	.	TGTGCCAGCAGCAAATGGAGGGTCCGGGGCGTAGATACGCAGTATTTT	CASSKWRVRGVDTQYF
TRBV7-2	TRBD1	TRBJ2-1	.	TGTGCCAGCAGCCCCACAGGGGTTAGGTACAATGAGCAGTTCTTC	CASSPTGVRYNEQFF
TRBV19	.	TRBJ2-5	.	TGTGCCAGTAGGGAGGCAGGTCAAGAGACCCAGTACTTC	CASREAGQETQYF
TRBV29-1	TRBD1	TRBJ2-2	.	TGCAGCGTCGGGACAGGCGAAACGAACACCGGGGAGCTGTTTTTT	CSVGTGETNTGELFF
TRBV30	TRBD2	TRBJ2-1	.	TGTGCCTGGAGGTGGCTAGCGGGAGGTTTAGGTGAGCAGTTCTTC	CAWRWLAGGLGEQFF
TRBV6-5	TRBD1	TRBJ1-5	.	TGTGCCAGCAGCCAACGGGACAGTCAGCCCCAGCATTTT	CASSQRDSQPQHF
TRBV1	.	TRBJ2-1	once	TGCACCAGCAGCCTACCGCCGGTCGGGTGGTGTCCTAATGAGCAGTTCTTC	CTSSLPPVGWCPNEQFF
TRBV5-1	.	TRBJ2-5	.	TGCGCCAGCAGTCCGGGACTCCAAGAGACCCAGTACTTC	CASSPGLQETQYF
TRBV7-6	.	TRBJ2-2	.	TGTGCCAGCAGCTTAGACGGTGGGCAGGCAAACACCGGGGAGCTGTTTTTT	CASSLDGGQANTGELFF
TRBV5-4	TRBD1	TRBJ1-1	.	TGTGCCAGCAGCTTCCGGGACAGCCGGAACACTGAAGCTTTCTTT	CASSFRDSRNTEAFF
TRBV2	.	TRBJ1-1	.	TGTGCCAGCGCTAGGGGGAACACTGAAGCTTTCTTT	CASARGNTEAFF
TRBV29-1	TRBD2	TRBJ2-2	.	TGCAGCGTTGAAGATGGGACAACGGGACTAGCGGGGACCGGGGAGCTGTTTTTT	CSVEDGTTGLAGTGELFF
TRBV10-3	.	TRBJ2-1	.	TGTGCCATCAGTGACCAGGTCAGCTCCTACAATGAGCAGTTCTTC	CAISDQVSSYNEQFF
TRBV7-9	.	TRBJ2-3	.	TGTGCCAGCAGCTTAGACTTTTCGGGGGCAGGAAGTTCTGATACGCAGTATTTT	CASSLDFSGAGSSDTQYF
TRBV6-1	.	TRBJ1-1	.	TGTGCCAGCAGTGAAGAAATGAACACTGAAGCTTTCTTT	CASSEEMNTEAFF
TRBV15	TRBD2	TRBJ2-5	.	TGTGCCACCAGCAGAGATGAATCGCTAGCGGGGGAGACCCAGTACTTC	CATSRDESLAGETQYF
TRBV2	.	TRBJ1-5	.	TGTGCCAGCAGTGAACGGAGGGGGGATCAGCCCCAGCATTTT	CASSERRGDQPQHF
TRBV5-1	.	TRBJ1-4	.	TGCGCCAGCAGCACCGCAGGGGTGCAGGAAAAACTGTTTTTT	CASSTAGVQEKLFF
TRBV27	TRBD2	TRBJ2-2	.	TGTGCCAGCAGTTTGGACTGGACTAGGTCCGGGGAGCTGTTTTTT	CASSLDWTRSGELFF
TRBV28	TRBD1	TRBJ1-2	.	TGTGCCAGCAGCCGTCCCGGGACAGGGGACTATGGCTACACCTTC	CASSRPGTGDYGYTF
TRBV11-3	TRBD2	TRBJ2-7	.	TGTGCCAGCAGCTTAGGGGCTAGCGGACCTTACGAGCAGTACTTC	CASSLGASGPYEQYF
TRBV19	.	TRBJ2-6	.	TGTGCCAGTAGTATAGCGGGCAGGAGCTCTGGGGCCAACGTCCTGACTTTC	CASSIAGRSSGANVLTF
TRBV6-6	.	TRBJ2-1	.	TGTGCCAGCAGGATTAGCAATGAGCAGTTCTTC	CASRISNEQFF